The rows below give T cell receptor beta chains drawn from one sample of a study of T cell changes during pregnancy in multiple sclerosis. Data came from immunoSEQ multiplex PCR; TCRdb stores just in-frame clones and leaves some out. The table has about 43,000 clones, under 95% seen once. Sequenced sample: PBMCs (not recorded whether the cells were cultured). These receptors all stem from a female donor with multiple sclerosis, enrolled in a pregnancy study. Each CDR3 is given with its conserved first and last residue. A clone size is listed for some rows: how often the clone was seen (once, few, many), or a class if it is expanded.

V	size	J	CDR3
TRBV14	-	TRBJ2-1	CASSQRGSSYNEQFF
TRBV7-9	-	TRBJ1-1	CASSSQGRGTEAFF
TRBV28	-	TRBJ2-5	CASSLNGETQYF
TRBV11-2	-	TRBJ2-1	CASSLFRGTGQFNEQFF
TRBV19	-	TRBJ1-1	CASSIRTGVNTEAFF
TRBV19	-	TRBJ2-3	CASRREGSGDTQYF
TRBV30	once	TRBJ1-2	CAWSVEAEDEGYTF
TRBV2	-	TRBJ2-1	CGGASARTGEQFF
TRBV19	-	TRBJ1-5	CASTPDRGVAQHF
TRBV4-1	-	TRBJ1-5	CASSQDLESSGPQHF
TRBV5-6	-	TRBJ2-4	CASSLLTGQNIQYF
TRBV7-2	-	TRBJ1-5	CASSLLGTVDRRGNQPQHF
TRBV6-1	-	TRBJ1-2	CASNDWGYGYTF